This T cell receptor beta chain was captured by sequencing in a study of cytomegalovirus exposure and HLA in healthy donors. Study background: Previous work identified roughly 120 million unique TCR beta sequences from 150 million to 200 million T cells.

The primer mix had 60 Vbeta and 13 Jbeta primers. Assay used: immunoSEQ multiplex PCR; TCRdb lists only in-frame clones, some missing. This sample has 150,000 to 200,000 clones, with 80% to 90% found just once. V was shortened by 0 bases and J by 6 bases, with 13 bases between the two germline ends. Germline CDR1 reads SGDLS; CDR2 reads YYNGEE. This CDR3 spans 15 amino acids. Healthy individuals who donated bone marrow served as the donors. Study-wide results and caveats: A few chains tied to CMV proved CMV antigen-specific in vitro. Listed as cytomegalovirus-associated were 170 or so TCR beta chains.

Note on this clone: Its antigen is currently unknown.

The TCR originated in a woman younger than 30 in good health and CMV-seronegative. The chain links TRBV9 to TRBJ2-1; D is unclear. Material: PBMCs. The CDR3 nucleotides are TGTGCCAGCAGCGTAGAAGGCTCTCTAGGCAATGAGCAGTTCTTC. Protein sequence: CASSVEGSLGNEQFF.